A single sample is the source of the 9 T cell receptor beta chains below, sequenced in a study of T cell responses to AZD1222 COVID-19 vaccine. Clones were sequenced by immunoSEQ multiplex PCR, and TCRdb holds only the in-frame ones, with some missing. The sample records roughly 150,000 clones, 80% to 90% being singletons. The source was peripheral blood, collected after recovery from COVID-19. All receptors derive from an adult who had recovered from COVID-19.

The chain joins TRBV7-8 to TRBJ1-5; weak D call: TRBD1 (5 bases). Trimming removed 4 bases at V and 3 bases at J, with 13 bases between. CDR3 length equals 15 residues. The germline V gene has CDR1 SGHVS and CDR2 FQNEAQ. The CDR3 here is CASSSLSRVNQPQHF. The DNA of the CDR3 is TGTGCCAGCAGCTCGTTAAGCAGGGTCAATCAGCCCCAGCATTTT.

The CDR3 spells CASSLYSGSTDTQYF. CDR3 nucleotide sequence: TGTGCCAGCAGCTTGTACAGCGGCTCCACAGATACGCAGTATTTT. V gene TRBV5-5 combines with J gene TRBJ2-3; tentatively, D is TRBD2 (5 bases). V was pared by 1 base and J by 2 bases, with 11 bases between. Germline values: CDR1 SGHKS, CDR2 YYEKEE (reference sequence). This CDR3 is built from 15 residues.

The chain combines TRBV2 with TRBJ2-2; 8 bases align to TRBD2. Germline assignment: CDR1 SNHLY and CDR2 FYNNEI. J was trimmed by 6 bases and V by 1 base; bases with no gene match: 7. The CDR3 contains 16 residues. The CDR3 protein is CASSEGIGGASGELFF. CDR3 nucleotide sequence: TGTGCCAGCAGTGAAGGAATCGGGGGGGCGTCCGGGGAGCTGTTTTTT.

The chain couples TRBV7-9 to TRBJ2-1; D is perhaps TRBD2 (5 bases). CDR1 is SEHNR and CDR2 is FQNEAQ in the germline V gene (reference sequence). Trimming took 5 bases from V and 7 from J, leaving 12 bases between them. This CDR3 comprises 13 residues. The chain's CDR3 is CASSIQPGNEQFF. CDR3 DNA sequence: TGTGCCAGCAGCATCCAGCCGGGAAATGAGCAGTTCTTC.

This chain uses TRBV29-1 with TRBJ2-2, with 7 bases lining up with TRBD2. V shed 6 bases and J 6 bases; nucleotides not matched to a gene: 10. Germline values: CDR1 SQVTM, CDR2 ANQGSEA. The CDR3 runs 14 residues. This CDR3 reads CSVDTSVGSGELFF. The CDR3 nucleotides read TGCAGCGTCGACACTAGCGTGGGGTCCGGGGAGCTGTTTTTT.

The V and J genes are TRBV18 and TRBJ2-1, with D perhaps given as TRBD1 or TRBD2 (5 bases each). V dropped 3 bases and J dropped 2 bases, with 17 bases sitting between them. Per the germline V gene, CDR1 is KGHSH and CDR2 is LQKENI. CDR3 length: 17 residues. In DNA form, the CDR3 reads TGTGCCAGCTCACCCACTACCGGGACCCGTCCCTACAATGAGCAGTTCTTC. The encoded protein is CASSPTTGTRPYNEQFF.

CDR3 sequence reads: CASTMTGVLSGNTIYF. For the CDR3, the DNA is TGTGCCAGCACCATGACAGGGGTTCTGTCTGGAAACACCATATATTTT. This chain links TRBV2 with TRBJ1-3; 8 nucleotides match TRBD1. The trim removed 7 bases at V and 1 base at J, leaving 9 bases unmatched. The CDR3 is 16 residues long. CDR1 and CDR2 (germline): SNHLY, FYNNEI.

The chain joins TRBV21-1 to TRBJ2-7; the table's D call, TRBD1, was not checked against the DNA. TRBV21-1 is flagged as a pseudogene. The CDR3 is 16 residues long. CDR3 coding DNA: TGTGCCAGCAGCAGCGCCTTACAGGGCACCGACTACGAGCAGTACTTC. Encoded protein: CASSSALQGTDYEQYF.

V gene TRBV10-3 combines with J gene TRBJ1-2, with D maybe TRBD1 (5 bases). The germline V gene has CDR1 ENHRY and CDR2 SYGVKD. V shed 11 bases and J shed 2 bases, with 12 bases lying between them. The CDR3 consists of 12 residues. CDR3: CAALRGNYGYTF. The CDR3 nucleotides are TGTGCCGCCCTCCGGGGCAACTATGGCTACACCTTC.